A single sample gave rise to the 13 T cell receptor beta chains below, sequenced in a study of shared clonotypes between healthy human individuals. In the naive CD8 group, cells lacked CD45RO and were positively selected for CCR7, so terminally differentiated effector memory CD45RA+ cells were left out. This table comes from immunoSEQ multiplex PCR, and its TCRdb copy is limited to in-frame clones, with some not included. In the table there are around 2,000,000 clones, about 94% of which are singletons. Sample: naive CD8+ T cells sorted from blood. Receptor source: a man younger than 35 in good health.

The rearrangement uses TRBV30 and TRBJ1-2; D gene ambiguous. V lost 2 bases, J lost 4 bases, and 14 bases lay in between. This CDR3 has 14 amino acids. Germline CDR1 and CDR2: GTSNPN and SVGIG (reference sequence). The CDR3 coding sequence is TGTGCCTGGAGTCTTACGGGCCACCTCTATGGCTACACCTTC. Amino acid sequence: CAWSLTGHLYGYTF. Based on the CDR3 plus reference TRBV30 and TRBJ1-2, the full variable domain is SQTIHQWPATLVQPVGSPLSLECTVEGTSNPNLYWYRQAAGRGLQLLFYSVGIGQISSEVPQNLSASRPQDRQFILSSKKLLLSDSGFYLCAWSLTGHLYGYTFGSGTRLTVV.

The chain joins TRBV5-5 to TRBJ1-5; D gene uncertain. Germline V CDR1 and CDR2: SGHKS, YYEKEE (reference sequence). The CDR3 is 14 amino acids. V lost 0 bases to trimming and J lost 3 bases, with 7 bases between them. CDR3 amino acids: CASSLARINQPQHF. DNA of the CDR3: TGTGCCAGCAGCTTGGCTCGGATCAATCAGCCCCAGCATTTT.

V gene TRBV7-2 combines with J gene TRBJ2-1; D gene uncertain. The V end lost 8 bases, the J end lost 3 bases, and 14 bases lay between the germline ends. Germline lookup yields CDR1 SGHTA and CDR2 FQGNSA. The length of the CDR3 is 14 residues. The DNA of the CDR3 is TGTGCCAGCGGCTGGGCAAGGAACTACAATGAGCAGTTCTTC. Residues: CASGWARNYNEQFF.

V gene TRBV27 combines with J gene TRBJ1-2; TRBD1 matches at 10 bases. The CDR3 is made up of 15 amino acids. Trimming removed 4 bases from V and 1 base from J; junction bases left unmatched: 3. CDR1 is MNHEY and CDR2 is SMNVEV in the germline V gene (reference sequence). CDR3 in DNA: TGTGCCAGCAGTTGGGGGACAGGGGTTAACTATGGCTACACCTTC. Amino acid sequence: CASSWGTGVNYGYTF.

This chain joins TRBV30 and TRBJ1-3, with 8 bases matching TRBD1. Germline V gene sequence: CDR1 GTSNPN, CDR2 SVGIG (reference sequence). V shed 6 bases and J 9 bases; nucleotides not matched to a gene: 13. The CDR3 covers 14 residues. The CDR3 nucleotides are TGTGCCTGCCGACCGGGACAGGAGGTCAGCACCATATATTTT. Its protein is CACRPGQEVSTIYF.

The chain combines TRBV6-6 with TRBJ1-5, with D uncertain. The CDR3 spans 11 residues. The V end was cut by 6 bases, the J end by 7 bases, with 7 bases between. Germline V gives CDR1 MNHNY, CDR2 SVGAGI (reference sequence). In DNA form, the CDR3 reads TGTGCCAGCAGACTTTCGCAGCCCCAGCATTTT. Translation gives CASRLSQPQHF.

J is TRBJ2-2 and V is TRBV4-3; D is unresolved. The V gene lost 1 base and the J gene lost 3 bases, with 9 bases spanning the gap. Germline assignment: CDR1 LGHNA and CDR2 YSLEER. The CDR3 length is 15 residues. The CDR3 spells CASSQGVGDTGELFF. DNA of the CDR3: TGCGCCAGCAGCCAAGGAGTTGGGGACACCGGGGAGCTGTTTTTT.

V and J are TRBV9 and TRBJ2-2, with TRBD1 matching over 9 bases. Trimming removed 4 bases from V and 3 bases from J; junction bases left unmatched: 4. The CDR3 spans 15 residues. Germline V lookup: CDR1 SGDLS, CDR2 YYNGEE. This CDR3 reads CASSSGQGHTGELFF. The CDR3, as DNA: TGTGCCAGCAGCTCGGGACAGGGCCACACCGGGGAGCTGTTTTTT. Drawing the rest from reference TRBV9 and TRBJ2-2, the complete variable domain is DSGVTQTPKHLITATGQRVTLRCSPRSGDLSVYWYQQSLDQGLQFLIQYYNGEERAKGNILERFSAQQFPDLHSELNLSSLELGDSALYFCASSSGQGHTGELFFGEGSRLTVL.

The V gene is TRBV7-9, the J gene TRBJ2-1, with a weak D call TRBD2 (6 bases). V lost 6 bases, J lost 0 bases, and 12 bases lay in between. This CDR3 has 15 amino acids. CDR1 is SEHNR and CDR2 is FQNEAQ in the germline V gene (reference sequence). The CDR3 DNA reads as TGTGCCAGCAGTCTTAGCGGAGACTCCTACAATGAGCAGTTCTTC. Amino acids: CASSLSGDSYNEQFF.

The gene calls are TRBV7-2 and TRBJ2-7; D remains ambiguous. This CDR3 region has 15 residues. Germline V gives CDR1 SGHTA, CDR2 FQGNSA. V lost 1 base and J lost 2, with 12 bases in between. The CDR3 is CASSLVFMGTYEQYF. The CDR3 DNA is TGTGCCAGCAGCTTAGTGTTCATGGGGACCTACGAGCAGTACTTC.

V usage is TRBV7-8 and J usage is TRBJ2-7; D ambiguous. The germline V gene has CDR1 SGHVS and CDR2 FQNEAQ. The CDR3 is made up of 13 amino acids. V was clipped by 1 base and J by 6 bases, with 10 bases between them. The CDR3 protein is CASSLVTRSEQYF. In DNA form, the CDR3 reads TGTGCCAGCAGCTTAGTTACCAGGAGCGAGCAGTACTTC.

The genes are TRBV7-8 and TRBJ1-2; D possibly corresponds to TRBD1 (5 bases). The CDR3 contains 16 residues. Trimming pared 4 bases from V and 3 bases from J, leaving 18 bases between. CDR1 and CDR2 from the germline V gene are SGHVS and FQNEAQ. CDR3 DNA: TGTGCCAGCAGCTACACGCACCTAACAGGAGACTATGGCTACACCTTC. Protein: CASSYTHLTGDYGYTF.

The V and J genes are TRBV6-4 and TRBJ2-5; the D is unclear. With 2 bases removed from V and 3 bases from J, the gap between germline ends came to 13 bases. This CDR3 region has 15 residues. CDR1 is MRHNA and CDR2 is SNTAGT in the germline V gene. The CDR3 here is CASSDPALIKETQYF. The CDR3 DNA reads TGTGCCAGCAGTGACCCAGCGCTGATCAAAGAGACCCAGTACTTC.